The 28 T cell receptor beta chains listed next were all sequenced from one sample in a study of shared clonotypes between healthy human individuals. Sequencing used immunoSEQ multiplex PCR; TCRdb keeps in-frame clones, though not all of them. The sample holds 980,000 or so clones, approximately 76% seen once. Material for sequencing was memory CD4+ T cells sorted from blood. Subset defined: CD45RA-negative fraction. All receptors derive from a man between 18 and 29 years old in good health.

J is TRBJ2-2 and V is TRBV21-1; TRBD2, the D gene given by the table, was not confirmed from the DNA. TRBV21-1 is given as a pseudogene. The CDR3 is 18 residues long. The CDR3 DNA is TGTGCCAGCAGCAAGCGTCGAGCGGGGGTCAAAAACACCGGGGAGCTGTTTTTT. Residues: CASSKRRAGVKNTGELFF.

The chain combines TRBV7-6 with TRBJ1-4, with a possible D match to TRBD1 (5 bases). Germline lookup yields CDR1 SGHVS and CDR2 FNYEAQ. The CDR3 sequence is 15 residues long. V was clipped by 1 base and J by 11 bases, with 17 bases between them. The CDR3 nucleotides read TGTGCCAGCAGCTTAGGCACCGGGACCCTGGGGAAACTGTTTTTT. Its translation is CASSLGTGTLGKLFF.

The gene calls are TRBV12-5 and TRBJ1-1; tentatively, D is TRBD1 (6 bases). The germline CDR1 and CDR2 sequences are LGHNT and FRNRAP. V was shortened by 6 bases and J by 7 bases, with 12 bases between the two germline ends. The CDR3 has 12 residues. The CDR3 sequence: CASGQPGVEAFF. CDR3 bases: TGTGCTAGTGGCCAGCCAGGGGTTGAAGCTTTCTTT.

The chain couples TRBV6-4 to TRBJ2-7, with D possibly being TRBD1 (6 bases). The CDR3 covers 15 residues. The ends were cut back, 5 bases at V and 1 base at J, with 15 bases in the middle. The V gene's germline CDR1 is MRHNA and CDR2 SNTAGT. In nucleotides, the CDR3 is TGTGCCAGCAGTCCGGACAGCGGTGGGTCCTACGAGCAGTACTTC. It is translated as CASSPDSGGSYEQYF.

J is TRBJ1-1 and V is TRBV19, with D possibly TRBD1 on 5 matching bases. The CDR3 sequence is 13 residues long. Looked up from germline, CDR1 is LNHDA and CDR2 is SQIVND (reference sequence). The ends were cut back, 5 bases at V and 0 bases at J, with 7 bases in the middle. CDR3 sequence (DNA): TGTGCCAGTAGTGCACAGGTGAACACTGAAGCTTTCTTT. Its protein product is CASSAQVNTEAFF.

As regards this clone: The conserved final phenylalanine or tryptophan is absent from the CDR3, which likely points to a read error. The V and J genes are TRBV29-1 and TRBJ2-7; no clear D. CDR1 and CDR2 (germline): SQVTM, ANQGSEA. Trimming shortened V by 7 bases and J by 6 bases, and 16 bases separated the two germline ends. The CDR3 contains 12 residues. The CDR3 here is CSGRPSGGEQYL. In DNA, the CDR3 is TGCAGCGGGAGACCCTCGGGCGGCGAGCAGTACCTC.

The genes are TRBV27 and TRBJ1-5; perhaps TRBD1 as D (5 bases). This CDR3 comprises 15 residues. CDR1 and CDR2 (germline): MNHEY, SMNVEV (reference sequence). V lost 5 bases, J lost 4 bases, and 15 bases lay in between. The CDR3 here is CASSKGTWENQPQHF. Written as DNA, the CDR3 is TGTGCCAGCAGTAAAGGGACGTGGGAGAATCAGCCCCAGCATTTT.

The count of this clone is one. A much bigger clone sits one base away, suggesting this may be a read error. The CDR3 region is CASSLNNSPLHF. The CDR3 nucleotides are TGTGCCAGCAGCTTGAATAATTCACCCCTCCACTTT. This chain connects TRBV5-5 to TRBJ1-6, with D unclear. V dropped 1 base and J dropped 5 bases, with 1 base sitting between them. Germline-derived CDR1 and CDR2 are SGHKS and YYEKEE (reference sequence). CDR3 length: 12 amino acids.

The V call is TRBV5-1, the J call TRBJ1-1; possible D gene TRBD1, 6 bases. This CDR3 is built from 15 residues. CDR1 is SGHRS and CDR2 is YFSETQ in the germline V gene. V gave up 3 bases and J gave up 4 bases, with 16 bases separating them. CDR3 sequence (DNA): TGCGCCAGCAGCTCTGGGGATACAGGGTTCACTGAAGCTTTCTTT. As protein: CASSSGDTGFTEAFF.

This clone has just a few counts. The J gene is TRBJ2-7, the V gene TRBV27, with D perhaps given as TRBD1 or TRBD2 (5 bases each). This CDR3 spans 15 amino acids. Trimming removed 5 bases at V and 3 bases at J, with 17 bases between. Germline assignment: CDR1 MNHEY and CDR2 SMNVEV (reference sequence). The CDR3 DNA reads as TGTGCCAGCAGTCCCACCGGGACCGTGAACTACGAGCAGTACTTC. This encodes CASSPTGTVNYEQYF.

CDR3 in amino acids: CASSVGPDGELFF. CDR3 DNA: TGTGCCAGCAGCGTAGGTCCTGATGGGGAGCTGTTTTTT. The chain joins TRBV9 to TRBJ2-2; D remains ambiguous. CDR3 length: 13 residues. With 0 bases removed from V and 8 bases from J, the gap between germline ends came to 8 bases. The germline V gene has CDR1 SGDLS and CDR2 YYNGEE.

The chain joins TRBV5-1 to TRBJ2-5; possibly TRBD1 for D (7 bases). Germline values: CDR1 SGHRS, CDR2 YFSETQ. The CDR3 has 14 residues. V lost 6 bases and J 7 bases, leaving 19 bases between the germline ends. The CDR3 spells CASMPGGGEGTQYF. As DNA, the CDR3 is TGCGCCAGCATGCCAGGGGGAGGCGAGGGGACCCAGTACTTC.

The J gene is TRBJ1-5, the V gene TRBV10-3, with TRBD1 matching 7 bases. The CDR3 has 14 amino acids. Per the germline V gene, CDR1 is ENHRY and CDR2 is SYGVKD. V gave up 3 bases and J gave up 6 bases; unmatched junction bases: 5. The DNA of the CDR3 is TGTGCCATCAGTGATCTACAGGGGAGTCAGCCCCAGCATTTT. Translation: CAISDLQGSQPQHF.

In this sample, this clone turned up a few times. The V gene is TRBV5-4, the J gene TRBJ2-1; 9 bases are shared with TRBD2. Germline values: CDR1 SGHNT, CDR2 YYREEE (reference sequence). The CDR3 has 14 amino acids. Unmatched junction bases numbered 3, after V lost 4 bases and J lost 4 bases. CDR3 coding DNA: TGTGCCAGCAGCCGGACTAGCGAGTACAATGAGCAGTTCTTC. The encoded protein is CASSRTSEYNEQFF.

The chain is built from TRBV19 and TRBJ1-2; D perhaps matches TRBD1 (5 bases). The germline V and J ends were trimmed by 7 bases and 2 bases, with 11 bases remaining between them. Per germline, CDR1 LNHDA and CDR2 SQIVND (reference sequence). The CDR3 is made up of 13 amino acids. CDR3 DNA sequence: TGTGCCAGTAAAGGGACGGTGAACTATGGCTACACCTTC. Its protein is CASKGTVNYGYTF.

The table lists this clone with many counts. The gene calls are TRBV11-2 and TRBJ2-5, with D possibly TRBD1 on 5 matching bases. Per germline, CDR1 SGHAT and CDR2 FQNNGV. CDR3 length equals 16 residues. Trimming left V 1 base short and J 0 bases short, with 12 bases between. The CDR3 spells CASSLGQISYQETQYF. The CDR3 DNA follows: TGTGCCAGCAGCTTAGGACAGATATCGTACCAAGAGACCCAGTACTTC.

The genes are TRBV9 and TRBJ2-1, with D possibly TRBD1 on 5 matching bases. This CDR3 is built from 15 residues. Germline V gene lookup returns CDR1 SGDLS and CDR2 YYNGEE. The V end was cut by 0 bases, the J end by 4 bases, with 11 bases between. The CDR3 reads CASSVAGHLYNEQFF. The CDR3 nucleotides are TGTGCCAGCAGCGTAGCAGGGCACCTATACAATGAGCAGTTCTTC. Variable domain in full (rest from reference TRBV9 and TRBJ2-1): DSGVTQTPKHLITATGQRVTLRCSPRSGDLSVYWYQQSLDQGLQFLIQYYNGEERAKGNILERFSAQQFPDLHSELNLSSLELGDSALYFCASSVAGHLYNEQFFGPGTRLTVL.

The genes are TRBV28 and TRBJ1-1; the D is unclear. The CDR3 sequence is 13 residues long. CDR1 is MDHEN and CDR2 is SYDVKM in the germline V gene. Trimming cost V 3 bases and J 1 base, with 6 bases left between them. The CDR3 sequence: CASSFLENTEAFF. The CDR3 bases are TGTGCCAGCAGTTTTCTAGAGAACACTGAAGCTTTCTTT.

This clone was counted a few times. This sequence joins TRBV11-2 and TRBJ2-5; D uncertain. This CDR3 is 13 amino acids long. Germline CDR1 reads SGHAT; CDR2 reads FQNNGV. Trimming removed 7 bases at V and 5 bases at J, with 14 bases between. The CDR3 loop reads CASTPFRLETQYF. CDR3 coding DNA: TGTGCCAGCACCCCGTTTCGACTGGAGACCCAGTACTTC.

This chain links TRBV9 with TRBJ1-6; D is uncertain. The CDR3 runs 13 residues. Germline CDR1 reads SGDLS; CDR2 reads YYNGEE. Trimming left V 4 bases short and J 6 bases short, with 8 bases between. In nucleotides, the CDR3 is TGTGCCAGCAGCCCAGAGGGTAATTCACCCCTCCACTTT. It yields the protein CASSPEGNSPLHF.

This rearrangement joins TRBV30 to TRBJ2-3, with D tentatively TRBD2 (6 bases). Germline loops: CDR1 GTSNPN, CDR2 SVGIG (reference sequence). V lost 0 bases to trimming and J lost 2 bases, with 12 bases between them. The CDR3 totals 15 residues. DNA for the CDR3: TGTGCCTGGAGTGTGGGTAGCGGAGACACAGATACGCAGTATTTT. Its translation is CAWSVGSGDTDTQYF.

The gene calls are TRBV7-2 and TRBJ1-4; possibly TRBD1 for D (6 bases). V was pared by 6 bases and J by 8 bases, with 13 bases between. This CDR3 spans 13 amino acids. In germline, CDR1 is SGHTA, CDR2 FQGNSA. The CDR3 bases are TGTGCCAGCAGGCCGGGGGCAGGGGAAAAACTGTTTTTT. This gives the protein CASRPGAGEKLFF.

This chain connects TRBV11-2 to TRBJ1-2; 7 bases map to TRBD1. Germline V gene lookup returns CDR1 SGHAT and CDR2 FQNNGV. CDR3 size: 15 residues. After removal of 1 base from V and 4 bases from J, the junction contained 6 bases not matched to a gene. CDR3 coding DNA: TGTGCCAGCAGCTTAGTCCCCGGGACAGTCTATGGCTACACCTTC. Translating it yields CASSLVPGTVYGYTF.

The J gene is TRBJ2-3, the V gene TRBV10-3; 10 bases line up with TRBD2. V dropped 6 bases and J dropped 1; count of bases not matched to a gene: 4. Germline V gene lookup returns CDR1 ENHRY and CDR2 SYGVKD. This CDR3 contains 15 residues. This chain's CDR3 is CAIRESGGGTDTQYF. The DNA of the CDR3 is TGTGCCATCAGAGAGAGCGGGGGGGGCACAGATACGCAGTATTTT.

V is TRBV19 and J is TRBJ2-3; D unresolved. V lost 3 bases to trimming and J lost 4 bases, with 14 bases between them. The CDR3 has 15 residues. CDR1 is LNHDA, CDR2 SQIVND, per germline (reference sequence). CDR3 sequence reads: CASSILPTTPDTQYF. The DNA for the CDR3 is TGTGCCAGTAGTATCCTCCCTACGACCCCAGATACGCAGTATTTT.

CDR3 sequence: CASREDRGHTEAFF. The DNA of the CDR3 is TGTGCCAGTAGAGAGGACAGGGGGCACACTGAAGCTTTCTTT. This rearrangement joins TRBV19 to TRBJ1-1, with 11 bases aligning to TRBD1. CDR3 length: 14 amino acids. The trim removed 6 bases at V and 3 bases at J, leaving 3 bases unmatched. From germline, CDR1 is LNHDA and CDR2 SQIVND (reference sequence).

The J gene is TRBJ2-3, the V gene TRBV5-1; 10 bases agree with TRBD2. This CDR3 contains 16 residues. CDR1 and CDR2 (germline): SGHRS, YFSETQ. Unmatched junction bases numbered 7, after V lost 3 bases and J lost 3 bases. Written as DNA, the CDR3 is TGCGCCAGCAGCTGGTGGCCAGCGGGGGGGACAGATACGCAGTATTTT. Translation gives CASSWWPAGGTDTQYF.

V is TRBV5-1 and J is TRBJ1-2, with 7 positions matching TRBD1. Trimming cost V 4 bases and J 7 bases; bases outside gene matches: 10. CDR3 length: 14 amino acids. The V gene's germline CDR1 is SGHRS and CDR2 YFSETQ. CDR3 DNA sequence: TGCGCCAGCAGCCTAACACAGGGGTCGGCTGGCTACACCTTC. This translates into CASSLTQGSAGYTF. Based on the CDR3 plus reference TRBV5-1 and TRBJ1-2, the full variable domain is KAGVTQTPRYLIKTRGQQVTLSCSPISGHRSVSWYQQTPGQGLQFLFEYFSETQRNKGNFPGRFSGRQFSNSRSEMNVSTLELGDSALYLCASSLTQGSAGYTFGSGTRLTVV.